One sample yielded the 5 T cell receptor beta chains listed below, sequenced in a study of CD4+ T cells in melanoma. The method was immunoSEQ multiplex PCR; TCRdb's version includes in-frame clones alone and lacks a portion of them. There are fewer than 20,000 clones in the sample; roughly 80% occur only once, and 5.4% lies in the top ten. Sequencing was performed on cells from a culture (not recorded whether cultured in vitro). Every receptor here comes from a human donor with melanoma.

The rearrangement links TRBV7-9 to TRBJ2-2; D remains ambiguous. CDR3 length: 13 amino acids. Germline loops: CDR1 SEHNR, CDR2 FQNEAQ (reference sequence). Between the trimmed V and J ends, which lost 2 bases and 4 bases, there was a span of 5 bases. This CDR3 reads CASSLWVTGELFF. The CDR3, as DNA: TGTGCCAGCAGCTTATGGGTCACCGGGGAGCTGTTTTTT.

The chain uses TRBV11-3 and TRBJ2-1; 8 bases line up with TRBD2. Per the germline V gene, CDR1 is SGHNT and CDR2 is YENEEA. V lost 5 bases to trimming and J lost 3 bases; unmatched junction nucleotides: 0. The CDR3 sequence is 13 residues long. CDR3 sequence (DNA): TGTGCCAGCAGCCGGGGGGGCTACAATGAGCAGTTCTTC. Protein: CASSRGGYNEQFF.

This sequence joins TRBV7-2 and TRBJ2-5; 16 nucleotides agree with TRBD2. This CDR3 spans 18 amino acids. V lost 4 bases and J lost 4; bases outside the gene matches: 9. Germline V gene lookup returns CDR1 SGHTA and CDR2 FQGNSA. CDR3 DNA: TGTGCCAGCAGCTCGGGGGGACTAGCGGGGGGGCTGAGAGAGACCCAGTACTTC. Protein sequence: CASSSGGLAGGLRETQYF.

V usage is TRBV4-2 and J usage is TRBJ1-2; tentatively, D is TRBD1 (5 bases). CDR3 length: 14 amino acids. Germline-derived CDR1 and CDR2 are LGHNA and YNFKEQ. Trimming left V 7 bases short and J 1 base short, with 13 bases between. As DNA, the CDR3 is TGTGCCAGCACAAACCTTGGGGGTAACTATGGCTACACCTTC. The encoded protein is CASTNLGGNYGYTF.

The genes are TRBV5-1 and TRBJ1-2; D unresolved. Germline V gene lookup returns CDR1 SGHRS and CDR2 YFSETQ. Trimming shortened V by 0 bases and J by 8 bases, and 8 bases separated the two germline ends. The CDR3 extends over 12 amino acids. The CDR3 DNA sequence: TGCGCCAGCAGCTTGGACGCGGACGGCTACACCTTC. As protein: CASSLDADGYTF.